The clone carrying this TCR beta chain showed up just a few times. CDR3 length equals 19 residues. V lost 0 bases and J lost 0; bases outside the gene matches: 10. Germline V gives CDR1 LGHDT, CDR2 YNNKEL (reference sequence). This entry belongs to a study of response to subunit inactivated influenza vaccine. TCRdb independently ran MiXCR on the RT-PCR reads; one entry per CDR3 protein. The sample has 500,000 to 600,000 distinct CDR3 sequences; around 10% are singletons. The data were also submitted as part of a second study, on T cells expressing NK-cell markers. That paper adds: UMIs were included in TCR beta cDNA generated by 5'RACE template switching. An anti-gamma-delta TCR antibody restricted sorting to alpha-beta TCR T cells in several experiments.

The sequences come from PBMCs from blood, collected on the day of vaccination. The gene calls are TRBV3-1 and TRBJ2-1; 8 positions agree with TRBD2. The sequence came from a man aged 50-59 years who received an inactivated influenza vaccine. CDR3 bases: TGTGCCAGCAGCCAAGATATAGGTAGCGGGGCATTCTCCTACAATGAGCAGTTCTTC. Translated, it gives CASSQDIGSGAFSYNEQFF.